The 5 T cell receptor beta chains reported below all come from one sample, sequenced in a study of T cells in Graves' hyperthyroidism and ophthalmopathy. The TCR beta CDR3 regions underwent amplification using RNA transcripts as the source. Researchers ran a first-round RT-PCR on the TCR CDR3 using the HTBI primer set. TCRdb called the multiplex PCR reads again in MiXCR, with one record for every CDR3 protein. The data show 600,000 to 850,000 distinct CDR3 sequences, 18% seen once. The sample was blood. These receptors all stem from a woman aged 45 to 65 with Graves' hyperthyroidism that later progressed to Graves' ophthalmopathy.

This clonotype was detected many times. The chain is built from TRBV5-1 and TRBJ2-5; D is perhaps TRBD2 (6 bases). Germline V gene data show CDR1 as SGHRS and CDR2 as YFSETQ. CDR3 length: 15 amino acids. The ends were cut back, 3 bases at V and 4 bases at J, with 16 bases in the middle. CDR3 sequence reads: CASSSDGGGGETQYF. The CDR3, as DNA: TGCGCCAGCAGCTCCGACGGGGGTGGCGGAGAGACCCAGTACTTC.

The chain has TRBV30 and TRBJ2-2; TRBD2 aligns across 8 bases. The germline CDR1 and CDR2 sequences are GTSNPN and SVGIG (reference sequence). CDR3 length equals 13 residues. The CDR3 here is CASGGPGTGELFF. The CDR3 DNA is TGTGCATCGGGGGGGCCGGGCACCGGGGAGCTGTTTTTT.

The chain combines TRBV25-1 with TRBJ1-6; D is uncertain. With 5 bases removed from V and 9 bases from J, the gap between germline ends came to 14 bases. Germline-derived CDR1 and CDR2 are MGHDK and SYGVNS. The CDR3 runs 14 residues. DNA for the CDR3: TGTGCCAGCAGTCCCGGCGGGAGAAGTTCACCCCTCCACTTT. This translates into CASSPGGRSSPLHF.

This clonotype has a handful of counts. In nucleotides, the CDR3 is TGCGCCAGCAGCCAAGATGACAGGGGTCGGGCCAAAAACATTCAGTACTTC. Its translation: CASSQDDRGRAKNIQYF. The rearrangement uses TRBV4-1 and TRBJ2-4; 8 bases fit TRBD1. The J segment lost 1 base and the V segment lost 0 bases, leaving 5 bases of the junction unmatched. The CDR3 consists of 17 residues. Germline CDR1 and CDR2: MGHRA and YSYEKL.

This clonotype occurred many times. The J gene is TRBJ1-2, the V gene TRBV6-6; 7 bases are shared with TRBD1. Trimming took 0 bases from V and 4 from J; bases not matched to a gene: 8. The CDR3 has 16 amino acids. Germline CDR1 and CDR2: MNHNY and SVGAGI (reference sequence). The CDR3 DNA reads TGTGCCAGCAGTTACTCATTTTTGTACAGGGGCTATGGCTACACCTTC. Encoded protein: CASSYSFLYRGYGYTF.